These T cell receptor beta chains were read from a single sample in a study of shared clonotypes between healthy human individuals. Measured with immunoSEQ multiplex PCR; TCRdb has only the in-frame clones, and not every one. The table includes about 2 million clones, 90% to 95% detected once. Material: naive CD4+ T cells sorted from blood. The source is a man aged 18 to 35 in good health. The CDR3 runs from the conserved cysteine through the conserved F or W. The order of the fields is CDR3 protein, V gene, J gene.

cdr3_aa: CASSLGADTDTQYF
v_call: TRBV5-1
j_call: TRBJ2-3

cdr3_aa: CASSPDRGTYEQYF
v_call: TRBV18
j_call: TRBJ2-7

cdr3_aa: CAWSSQSEAFF
v_call: TRBV30
j_call: TRBJ1-1

cdr3_aa: CASSFARGTGDADTQYF
v_call: TRBV5-1
j_call: TRBJ2-3

cdr3_aa: CASSQALTSDPTDTQYF
v_call: TRBV4-3
j_call: TRBJ2-3

cdr3_aa: CASSPRGQDTIYF
v_call: TRBV18
j_call: TRBJ1-3

cdr3_aa: CASSPQTLPYEQYF
v_call: TRBV4-3
j_call: TRBJ2-7

cdr3_aa: CASSYSANTDTQYF
v_call: TRBV6-5
j_call: TRBJ2-3

cdr3_aa: CAWSPAALNTEAFF
v_call: TRBV30
j_call: TRBJ1-1

cdr3_aa: CASSVGLAGDGETQYF
v_call: TRBV9
j_call: TRBJ2-5

cdr3_aa: CAWSYPGLPGELFF
v_call: TRBV30
j_call: TRBJ2-2

cdr3_aa: CASSTDRREQYF
v_call: TRBV11-2
j_call: TRBJ2-7

cdr3_aa: CASSPPGEEGETQYF
v_call: TRBV7-2
j_call: TRBJ2-5

cdr3_aa: CASGLVPGVRTGELFF
v_call: TRBV12-5
j_call: TRBJ2-2

cdr3_aa: CATSAGSGEKLFF
v_call: TRBV5-1
j_call: TRBJ1-4

cdr3_aa: CASTTGVDNSPLHF
v_call: TRBV19
j_call: TRBJ1-6

cdr3_aa: CASSENRGINQPQHF
v_call: TRBV6-1
j_call: TRBJ1-5

cdr3_aa: CASSGRALDTQYF
v_call: TRBV5-1
j_call: TRBJ2-3

cdr3_aa: CAWSVGSRYEQYF
v_call: TRBV30
j_call: TRBJ2-7

cdr3_aa: CASSGPPGTAGIPLHF
v_call: TRBV9
j_call: TRBJ1-6

cdr3_aa: CASSPGTYTGYTF
v_call: TRBV27
j_call: TRBJ1-2

cdr3_aa: CAWGQGHGYTF
v_call: TRBV30
j_call: TRBJ1-2

cdr3_aa: CASSERLTEAFF
v_call: TRBV19
j_call: TRBJ1-1

cdr3_aa: CASSPDRSSGNTIYF
v_call: TRBV18
j_call: TRBJ1-3

cdr3_aa: CASSSTMSGTDTQYF
v_call: TRBV5-1
j_call: TRBJ2-3

cdr3_aa: CASSLRRNTEAFF
v_call: TRBV6-5
j_call: TRBJ1-1

cdr3_aa: CASSDPGTGQETQYF
v_call: TRBV10-1
j_call: TRBJ2-5

cdr3_aa: CAGPRLAGGGQETQYF
v_call: TRBV10-2
j_call: TRBJ2-5

cdr3_aa: CASSFPGAIGYTF
v_call: TRBV7-3
j_call: TRBJ1-2

cdr3_aa: CAWSVSGLNTIYF
v_call: TRBV30
j_call: TRBJ1-3

cdr3_aa: CASSFGASYNEQFF
v_call: TRBV7-3
j_call: TRBJ2-1

cdr3_aa: CASRKQGAVAGANVLTF
v_call: TRBV5-8
j_call: TRBJ2-6

cdr3_aa: CASSPTGAGYGYTF
v_call: TRBV7-3
j_call: TRBJ1-2